This TCR beta chain was sequenced in a study of blood T cell repertoires in COVID-19. The V and J ends lost 2 bases and 8 bases respectively, with 11 bases between them. The CDR3 is 13 residues long. Germline lookup yields CDR1 SGHRS and CDR2 YFSETQ. TCRdb keeps only in-frame clones here, not all; method: immunoSEQ multiplex PCR. The table has hundreds of thousands of clones, roughly four fifths seen once. The sequencing input was peripheral blood. The sequence was collected from a woman between 45 and 60 years old with acute or convalescent COVID-19. The chain recombines TRBV5-1 with TRBJ2-1, with no clear D. The DNA for the CDR3 is TGCGCCAGCAGCTTTGTCAGTCTGGATGAGCAGTTCTTC. It codes for CASSFVSLDEQFF. Using reference TRBV5-1 and TRBJ2-1 for the parts outside the CDR3, the full variable domain is KAGVTQTPRYLIKTRGQQVTLSCSPISGHRSVSWYQQTPGQGLQFLFEYFSETQRNKGNFPGRFSGRQFSNSRSEMNVSTLELGDSALYLCASSFVSLDEQFFGPGTRLTVL.